This T cell receptor beta chain was recovered during a study of shared clonotypes between healthy human individuals. Terminally differentiated effector memory CD45RA+ cells were excluded from the naive CD8 cells, which were CD45RO-negative and positively selected for CCR7. Sequenced by immunoSEQ multiplex PCR; TCRdb stores in-frame clones only, minus some. Of 550,000 to 750,000 clones detected, about 92% appear once; the ten largest clones hold more than 20%. The sequencing sample was made of naive CD8+ T cells sorted from blood. The clonotype was recovered from a man aged 25-45 years in good health.

The CDR3 region has the DNA TGTGCCAGCAGCTTTGGCGGGAGGGGATCTGAGCAGTTCTTC. It translates to CASSFGGRGSEQFF. The chain links TRBV7-9 to TRBJ2-1; 9 bases fit TRBD2. Trimming cost V 3 bases and J 9 bases; bases outside gene matches: 6. The CDR3 is made up of 14 amino acids. The germline V gene has CDR1 SEHNR and CDR2 FQNEAQ (reference sequence).